These T cell receptor beta chains were read from a single sample in a study of T cell responses to AZD1222 COVID-19 vaccine. Libraries were prepared by immunoSEQ multiplex PCR; TCRdb keeps only in-frame clonotypes and omits some of them. Among roughly 66,000 clones listed, roughly 89% were seen once. The sample was peripheral blood, taken on day 0 of AZD1222 vaccination. The source of these receptors is an adult in good health. Both conserved end residues are part of each CDR3. The D gene is left open where the match is weak. Clone size is given for some rows only: seen once, a few or many times, or a class if the clone is expanded.

v_gene,abundance,j_gene,d_gene,CDR3nt,CDR3aa
TRBV4-1,few,TRBJ1-3,.,TGCGCCAGCAGCCAATATGGCTCTGGAAACACCATATATTTT,CASSQYGSGNTIYF
TRBV11-1,.,TRBJ1-5,TRBD1,TGTGCCAGCAGCCAGGACAGGTCCAATCAGCCCCAGCATTTT,CASSQDRSNQPQHF
TRBV3-1/TRBV3-2,.,TRBJ2-7,.,TGTGCCAGCAGCCAGGGGGGGACAGCGGCCGACGAGCAGTACTTC,CASSQGGTAADEQYF
TRBV9,.,TRBJ1-3,.,TGTGCCAGCAGCGGCCTACTTGCCTTCTCTGGAAACACCATATATTTT,CASSGLLAFSGNTIYF
TRBV7-2,.,TRBJ1-6,.,TGTGCCAGCAGCTTAGAACGGGATTCACCCCTCCACTTT,CASSLERDSPLHF
TRBV13,medium-sized,TRBJ1-1,.,TGTGCCAGCAGCACTCGGGTCGCGAGGGCTTTCTTT,CASSTRVARAFF
TRBV6-1,once,TRBJ1-1,.,TGTGCCAGCAGTGAGGGTGCGGGATATGAAGCTTTCTTT,CASSEGAGYEAFF
TRBV19,.,TRBJ1-3,.,TGTGCCAGTATCAGGACAGCAAGCTCTGGAAACACCATATATTTT,CASIRTASSGNTIYF
TRBV11-3,.,TRBJ2-7,.,TGTGCCAGCAGCAACAGGGACTACGAGCAGTACTTC,CASSNRDYEQYF
TRBV10-1,.,TRBJ1-6,.,TGCGCCAGCAGTGTGGATTGGAATTCACCCCTCCACTTT,CASSVDWNSPLHF
TRBV7-2,.,TRBJ2-7,.,TGTGCCAGCAGCTTAACCCCCGGACAGCGCTACGAGCAGTACTTC,CASSLTPGQRYEQYF
TRBV28,.,TRBJ1-1,.,TGTGCCAGCAGTTTATTGGTAGGGGGGACTGAAGCTTTCTTT,CASSLLVGGTEAFF
TRBV19,.,TRBJ2-2,TRBD1,TGTGCCAGTAGTATTTCAGGGGGAGCCGGGGAGCTGTTTTTT,CASSISGGAGELFF
TRBV4-3,.,TRBJ2-6,.,TGCGCCAGCAGCCAAGATGGGGGCGCTGGGGCCAACGTCCTGACTTTC,CASSQDGGAGANVLTF
TRBV28,.,TRBJ1-1,TRBD1,TGTGCCAGCAGTTTATTATATGCGGGGGACAGGGGGCGCAGGAACACTGAAGCTTTCTTT,CASSLLYAGDRGRRNTEAFF
TRBV11-1,.,TRBJ1-1,.,TGTGCCAGCAGCTTTGGAACAAGCGCTTTCTTT,CASSFGTSAFF
TRBV6-5,.,TRBJ2-4,.,TGTGCCAGCAGCCAGGAGCTAGCCAAAAACATTCAGTACTTC,CASSQELAKNIQYF
TRBV18,.,TRBJ2-7,.,TGTGCCAGCTCACCAGGTAACGAGAACTACTTC,CASSPGNENYF
TRBV6-2/TRBV6-3,.,TRBJ1-1,.,TGTGCCAGCAGTTACGGTGGGGCGATGAACACTGAAGCTTTCTTT,CASSYGGAMNTEAFF
TRBV15,.,TRBJ2-7,TRBD1,TGTGCCACCAGCAGCGGGACAGGGGAGGGGTACGAGCAGTACTTC,CATSSGTGEGYEQYF
TRBV5-8,.,TRBJ1-5,.,TGTGCCAGCAGCGCGGACTGGGATCAGCCCCAGCATTTT,CASSADWDQPQHF
TRBV5-1,few,TRBJ1-1,.,TGCGCCAGCAGCTTGGGAGGGAGGCGGACTGAAGCTTTCTTT,CASSLGGRRTEAFF